These 16 T cell receptor beta chains were sequenced from one sample in a study of radiation and T cells in renal cell carcinoma. The repertoire was sequenced with immunoSEQ multiplex PCR; TCRdb's copy has only in-frame clones and lacks some. The sample shows around 95,000 clones, roughly 84% of them seen only once. Regarding time point: blood 4 weeks post-SBRT, at nephrectomy. Treatment meaning: 15 Gy SBRT to primary tumor, nephrectomy 4 weeks later. Here the sequenced sample was blood, taken from a patient whose treatment included radiotherapy and nephrectomy. These receptors were obtained from a man in his sixties with renal cell carcinoma.

The V gene is TRBV5-1, the J gene TRBJ2-3, with 11 nucleotides matching TRBD1. From germline, CDR1 is SGHRS and CDR2 YFSETQ. The ends lost 3 bases at V and 7 bases at J; junction bases unmatched: 19. The CDR3 spans 19 residues. CDR3 sequence reads: CASSSPLGTGGLSTHTQYF. Here the CDR3 DNA reads TGCGCCAGCAGCTCCCCACTAGGGACAGGGGGTTTGAGTACTCATACGCAGTATTTT.

The genes are TRBV28 and TRBJ1-4; 7 bases map to TRBD1. CDR3 length: 14 residues. Germline V gene data show CDR1 as MDHEN and CDR2 as SYDVKM. The V and J ends lost 4 bases and 8 bases, in that order; junction bases with no gene match: 7. In DNA form, the CDR3 reads TGTGCCAGCAGTTACGGGACAGAGTTCGAAAAACTGTTTTTT. It encodes CASSYGTEFEKLFF.

This clone was observed once. The V and J genes are TRBV19 and TRBJ2-6; D call uncertain. V was pared by 5 bases and J by 0 bases, with 26 bases between. The CDR3 runs 21 residues. Germline values: CDR1 LNHDA, CDR2 SQIVND (reference sequence). The CDR3 DNA follows: TGTGCCAGTAGTTCCGCCCACGGTAAGTCGGAGAGCCACTCTGGGGCCAACGTCCTGACTTTC. Translated: CASSSAHGKSESHSGANVLTF.

This clone was detected only once. This chain uses TRBV28 with TRBJ1-2; D unresolved. Trimming stripped 5 bases from V and 5 bases from J, with 12 bases between. Germline CDR1 reads MDHEN; CDR2 reads SYDVKM. The CDR3 covers 13 residues. CDR3 in DNA: TGTGCCAGCAGTGGGCGGGTTAGTTATGGCTACACCTTC. The encoded protein is CASSGRVSYGYTF.

The chain combines TRBV11-3 with TRBJ2-3, with TRBD2 matching 15 bases. V dropped 5 bases and J dropped 4; count of bases not matched to a gene: 4. This CDR3 is built from 16 residues. Germline V gene lookup returns CDR1 SGHNT and CDR2 YENEEA. This CDR3 reads CASSKGTSGRSDTQYF. DNA of the CDR3: TGTGCCAGCAGCAAGGGGACTAGCGGGAGGTCAGATACGCAGTATTTT. Full variable domain (remainder filled in from reference TRBV11-3 and TRBJ2-3): EAGVVQSPRYKIIEKKQPVAFWCNPISGHNTLYWYLQNLGQGPELLIRYENEEAVDDSQLPKDRFSAERLKGVDSTLKIQPAELGDSAVYLCASSKGTSGRSDTQYFGPGTRLTVL.

Comments on this clone: The sample contains more than one DNA sequence encoding this CDR3. The CDR3 nucleotides read TGTGCCAGCAGTTTGGGTGAGACCCAGTACTTC. The encoded protein is CASSLGETQYF. The genes are TRBV27 and TRBJ2-5; D gene ambiguous. The CDR3 is 11 residues long. Germline V gene data show CDR1 as MNHEY and CDR2 as SMNVEV (reference sequence). V was pared by 3 bases and J by 5 bases, with 4 bases between.

The gene calls are TRBV19 and TRBJ1-3; D not resolved. Germline loops: CDR1 LNHDA, CDR2 SQIVND (reference sequence). The CDR3 consists of 14 residues. The germline V and J ends were trimmed by 5 bases and 0 bases, with 8 bases remaining between them. The CDR3 coding sequence is TGTGCCAGTAGTCCCGGGTTCTCTGGAAACACCATATATTTT. Its protein is CASSPGFSGNTIYF.

The V gene is TRBV7-9, the J gene TRBJ2-1, with D possibly TRBD2 on 5 matching bases. Trimming stripped 1 base from V and 3 bases from J, with 10 bases between. CDR3 length equals 15 residues. The V gene's germline CDR1 is SEHNR and CDR2 FQNEAQ (reference sequence). CDR3 region: CASSLVDYNYNEQFF. As DNA, the CDR3 is TGTGCCAGCAGCTTAGTAGACTATAACTACAATGAGCAGTTCTTC.

The J gene is TRBJ2-1, the V gene TRBV29-1; 11 bases match TRBD2. The CDR3 runs to 14 residues. V lost 4 bases to trimming and J lost 7 bases; unmatched junction nucleotides: 6. Germline values: CDR1 SQVTM, CDR2 ANQGSEA. For the CDR3, the DNA is TGCAGCGTTGCTGTAGCGGGAGGGCCAAATGAGCAGTTCTTC. It is translated as CSVAVAGGPNEQFF.

This clone was observed a single time. The CDR3 region is CASETSGRFNEQFF. The CDR3 DNA reads as TGTGCCAGTGAGACTAGCGGGAGATTCAATGAGCAGTTCTTC. The chain links TRBV2 to TRBJ2-1, with 12 bases identical to TRBD2. Germline CDR1 SNHLY, CDR2 FYNNEI. The CDR3 covers 14 residues. V lost 9 bases, J lost 6 bases, and 6 bases stayed unmatched.

The rearrangement links TRBV5-1 to TRBJ2-3, with D perhaps matching TRBD1 or TRBD2 (6 bases each). V was trimmed by 1 base and J by 0 bases, leaving 12 bases between them. Germline V gene sequence: CDR1 SGHRS, CDR2 YFSETQ. This CDR3 spans 16 amino acids. The CDR3 DNA is TGCGCCAGCAGCTTGTTAGGGGGGCCTAGCACAGATACGCAGTATTTT. This translates into CASSLLGGPSTDTQYF.

The V call is TRBV6-1, the J call TRBJ2-7; a weak D match, TRBD1 (6 bases). Germline CDR1 is MNHNS and CDR2 is SASEGT. Trimming removed 6 bases from V and 0 bases from J, with 9 bases in between. This CDR3 comprises 13 residues. For the CDR3, the DNA is TGTGCCAGCAGCGACAGGTTCTCCTACGAGCAGTACTTC. Its protein is CASSDRFSYEQYF.

The chain uses TRBV2 and TRBJ2-7; D is uncertain. The germline CDR1 and CDR2 sequences are SNHLY and FYNNEI. This CDR3 contains 15 residues. Between the trimmed V and J ends, which lost 4 bases and 4 bases, there was a span of 17 bases. The CDR3 bases are TGTGCCAGCAGTGTTTCAGAACCGAGAGCTTACGAGCAGTACTTC. It yields the protein CASSVSEPRAYEQYF.

The chain carries TRBV4-2 and TRBJ2-5; TRBD2 matches at 9 bases. CDR1 LGHNA and CDR2 YNFKEQ come from the germline V gene. J gave up 4 bases and V 8 bases, and 11 bases lay outside the gene matches. The CDR3 runs 15 residues. The CDR3 spells CASGATSGDLETQYF. In DNA form, the CDR3 reads TGTGCCAGCGGTGCGACTAGCGGAGACCTAGAGACCCAGTACTTC.

J is TRBJ2-7 and V is TRBV7-2, with TRBD1 identical over 8 bases. V trimming: 7 bases; J trimming: 4 bases; junction bases outside the gene matches: 9. Germline V CDR1 and CDR2: SGHTA, FQGNSA. The CDR3 runs to 14 residues. CDR3 residues: CASTMGTGPYEQYF. Here the CDR3 DNA reads TGTGCCAGCACCATGGGGACAGGACCTTACGAGCAGTACTTC.

This rearrangement joins TRBV21-1 to TRBJ2-7; the table names TRBD1, a call not compared with the DNA. TRBV21-1 is a known pseudogene. The CDR3 has 13 amino acids. CDR3 protein: CASSRTGPYEQYF. The CDR3 DNA follows: TGTGCCAGCAGCCGGACAGGGCCCTACGAGCAGTACTTC.